This T cell receptor beta chain came from a study of blood T cell dynamics during melanoma immunotherapy. DNA loading was fixed at 350 to 450 ng for all bulk PBMC samples. Clones were read by immunoSEQ multiplex PCR, and TCRdb kept only the in-frame ones, dropping some. The sample records over 10,000 clones, over 85% being singletons. The germline V and J ends were trimmed by 6 bases and 3 bases, with 15 bases remaining between them. The CDR3 length is 15 residues. CDR1 is LNHDA and CDR2 is SQIVND in the germline V gene (reference sequence). As for time point: pre-treatment baseline. At 12 weeks after first infusion, RECIST 1.1 defined response for most patients. Prior systemic cancer therapy, immunosuppressant use and other active malignancies excluded patients.

The sequence was obtained from a human donor with melanoma. The source material was blood, sampled from a patient treated with checkpoint blockade. The chain couples TRBV19 to TRBJ1-5, with D possibly TRBD1 on 5 matching bases. This chain's CDR3 is CASRGTLGPNQPQHF. The CDR3 DNA sequence: TGTGCCAGTAGGGGGACCCTGGGGCCCAATCAGCCCCAGCATTTT.